This TCR beta chain derives from a study of shared clonotypes between healthy human individuals. CD45RA+ naive and CD45RA-negative memory subsets were separated from CD4+ cells. This clone was counted a single time. Its antigen is undetermined. Regarding the study as a whole: Memory subsets generally showed lower estimated richness than naive subsets. Non-shared clonotypes had lower generation probabilities than those shared by all four donors. Sharing of clonotypes among donors was expected to vary with sequencing depth.

The table came from immunoSEQ multiplex PCR; TCRdb's copy has only in-frame clones and leaves some out. This sample has roughly 1,100,000 clones, with around 75% found just once. Germline loops: CDR1 SGHVS, CDR2 FQNEAQ. V trimming: 3 bases; J trimming: 9 bases; junction bases outside the gene matches: 8. This CDR3 spans 13 amino acids. V gene TRBV7-8 combines with J gene TRBJ2-7; 7 bases fit TRBD1. Sequencing was done on a sample of memory CD4+ T cells sorted from blood. Subset reported: CD45RA-negative fraction. The clonotype comes from a man between 18 and 35 years old in good health. CDR3 nucleotide sequence: TGTGCCAGCAGCTTCGGACAGGCGGCGGGGCAGTACTTC. Translating gives CASSFGQAAGQYF.